One sample yielded the 10 T cell receptor beta chains listed below, sequenced in a study of T cell responses to AZD1222 COVID-19 vaccine. Only in-frame clones appear in the TCRdb table, and some are missing; sequencing was by immunoSEQ multiplex PCR. The table records about 140,000 clones, around 93% of them present only once. This sample comprised peripheral blood, obtained 28 days after the second AZD1222 dose. The receptors were sampled from an adult who received the AZD1222 COVID-19 vaccine.

The gene calls are TRBV3-1 (or the pseudogene TRBV3-2) and TRBJ1-1, with D perhaps matching TRBD1 (6 bases). There are 15 residues in the CDR3. CDR1 is LGHDT, CDR2 YNNKEL, per germline (reference sequence). V was clipped by 4 bases and J by 1 base, with 13 bases between them. The CDR3 sequence is CASSRVGGANTEAFF. CDR3 bases: TGTGCCAGCAGCCGAGTCGGGGGCGCGAACACTGAAGCTTTCTTT.

A single count supports this clone. V is TRBV4-3 and J is TRBJ1-4; D is unresolved. With 0 bases removed from V and 11 bases from J, the gap between germline ends came to 13 bases. This CDR3 has 14 residues. CDR1 and CDR2 from the germline V gene are LGHNA and YSLEER. In nucleotides, the CDR3 is TGCGCCAGCAGCCAAGATCCTGCCGGGAATAAACTGTTTTTT. Translation: CASSQDPAGNKLFF.

The genes are TRBV5-1 and TRBJ1-1, with a weak D call TRBD1 (5 bases). This CDR3 is 15 amino acids long. CDR1 and CDR2 (germline): SGHRS, YFSETQ. Trimming took off 4 bases at V and 3 bases at J, with 16 bases between the two ends. The CDR3 region is CASSLGGPGDTEAFF. CDR3 DNA sequence: TGCGCCAGCAGCCTGGGGGGACCCGGGGACACTGAAGCTTTCTTT.

Only one count was recorded for this clone. The gene calls are TRBV3-1 (or the pseudogene TRBV3-2) and TRBJ1-2; D ambiguous. The CDR3 contains 13 residues. The germline CDR1 and CDR2 sequences are LGHDT and YNNKEL (reference sequence). V was pared by 0 bases and J by 5 bases, with 7 bases between. In nucleotides, the CDR3 is TGTGCCAGCAGCCAAGATGAGGGTTATGGCTACACCTTC. Translated, it gives CASSQDEGYGYTF.

This clone was detected once. The chain combines TRBV6-1 with TRBJ1-1, with D unclear. The germline CDR1 and CDR2 sequences are MNHNS and SASEGT. The CDR3 extends over 14 amino acids. Trimming took 2 bases from V and 5 from J, leaving 12 bases between them. CDR3 residues: CASSELTGGTEAFF. The CDR3 DNA reads as TGTGCCAGCAGTGAACTTACGGGAGGGACTGAAGCTTTCTTT.

This clone appeared a single time. This chain uses TRBV19 with TRBJ1-1, with D unclear. Germline V CDR1 and CDR2: LNHDA, SQIVND (reference sequence). With 3 bases removed from V and 0 bases from J, the gap between germline ends came to 8 bases. The CDR3 consists of 14 residues. Here the CDR3 DNA reads TGTGCCAGTAGTATCGCCGCAGTGAACACTGAAGCTTTCTTT. This sequence encodes CASSIAAVNTEAFF.

The chain couples TRBV7-9 to TRBJ1-5, with D possibly matching TRBD1 (6 bases). The CDR3 has 15 residues. Trimming left V 3 bases short and J 4 bases short, with 13 bases between. Germline V gene data show CDR1 as SEHNR and CDR2 as FQNEAQ (reference sequence). CDR3 nucleotides: TGTGCCAGCAGCTTTGGGGGCGGGACAAATCAGCCCCAGCATTTT. Protein product: CASSFGGGTNQPQHF.

The chain employs TRBV5-1 and TRBJ1-5; D call uncertain. The CDR3 runs to 15 residues. The germline V gene encodes CDR1 SGHRS and CDR2 YFSETQ. Trimming took off 4 bases at V and 0 bases at J, with 11 bases between the two ends. The CDR3 region is CASSKDGNSNQPQHF. In DNA form, the CDR3 reads TGCGCCAGCAGCAAGGACGGAAATAGCAATCAGCCCCAGCATTTT.

The V call is TRBV11-2, the J call TRBJ2-7; D may correspond to TRBD1 or TRBD2 (6 bases each). Germline-derived CDR1 and CDR2 are SGHAT and FQNNGV. The CDR3 is 17 amino acids. V lost 1 base, J lost 6 bases, and 22 bases lay in between. CDR3 nucleotides: TGTGCCAGCAGCTTAGTTACTGGGGGGCGCCACGCTTCCGAGCAGTACTTC. Its translation: CASSLVTGGRHASEQYF.

The chain joins TRBV29-1 to TRBJ2-4; perhaps TRBD2 as D (5 bases). CDR1 and CDR2 from the germline V gene are SQVTM and ANQGSEA. This CDR3 comprises 12 residues. CDR3 DNA: TGCTCTGTGCTTCGGGGTGGAAACATTCAGTACTTC. Translation gives CSVLRGGNIQYF.